One and the same sample provided the 4 T cell receptor beta chains below, sequenced in a study of spatial heterogeneity in lung cancer. General study findings and limits: Tumor mutation counts were tracked by expanded intratumoral alpha and beta TCR counts.

These receptors have no known antigen. Described time point: sample taken at primary tumor resection. TCRdb redid the calling of the 5' RACE reads with MiXCR, one entry per CDR3 protein. The sample has 25,000 to 30,000 distinct CDR3 sequences, more than 5.5% seen once. The sample consisted of lung tumor tissue, taken at surgery. The receptors originated from a male donor with early-stage non-small cell lung cancer.

This clonotype was found many times. V and J are TRBV3-1 and TRBJ2-3; possibly TRBD2 for D (6 bases). The CDR3 consists of 16 residues. CDR1 and CDR2 (germline): LGHDT, YNNKEL (reference sequence). V lost 7 bases and J lost 1, with 18 bases in between. The CDR3 sequence: CASTLRAGGGTDTQYF. The CDR3, as DNA: TGTGCCAGCACCCTTCGAGCCGGGGGTGGCACAGATACGCAGTATTTT.

This clonotype was recorded a few times. The chain has TRBV29-1 and TRBJ2-3; the D call may be TRBD1 or TRBD2 (6 bases each). Germline CDR1 is SQVTM and CDR2 is ANQGSEA. The CDR3 spans 13 residues. The V end was cut by 3 bases, the J end by 6 bases, with 13 bases between. The CDR3 sequence: CSVDWGAKDTQYF. The CDR3 nucleotides are TGCAGCGTTGATTGGGGGGCGAAGGATACGCAGTATTTT.

This clonotype was detected only a few times. Here the CDR3 DNA reads TGTGCCAGCAGCTTAGGGGCAGCCTATGGCTACACCTTC. This gives the protein CASSLGAAYGYTF. The V gene is TRBV7-9, the J gene TRBJ1-2; D remains ambiguous. Trimming cost V 1 base and J 4 bases, with 7 bases left between them. The CDR3 contains 13 residues. Germline CDR1 SEHNR, CDR2 FQNEAQ (reference sequence).

The genes are TRBV5-1 and TRBJ1-6; 7 bases are shared with TRBD1. V gave up 3 bases and J gave up 9 bases; unmatched junction bases: 6. This CDR3 region has 14 residues. The germline gives CDR1 SGHRS, CDR2 YFSETQ. The CDR3 nucleotides read TGCGCCAGCAGCTACACAGGGGATTCTTCACCCCTCCACTTT. It specifies CASSYTGDSSPLHF.